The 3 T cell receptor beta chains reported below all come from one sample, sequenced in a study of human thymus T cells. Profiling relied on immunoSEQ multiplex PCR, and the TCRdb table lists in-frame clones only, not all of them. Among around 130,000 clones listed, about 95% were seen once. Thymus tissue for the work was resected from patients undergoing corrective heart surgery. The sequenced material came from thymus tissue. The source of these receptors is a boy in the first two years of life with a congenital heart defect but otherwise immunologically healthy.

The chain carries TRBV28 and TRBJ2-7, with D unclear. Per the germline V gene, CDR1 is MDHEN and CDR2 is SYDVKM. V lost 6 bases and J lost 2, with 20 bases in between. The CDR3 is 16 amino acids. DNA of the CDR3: TGTGCCAGCAGCTCTTCCCCCCAGCGCTTTACCTACGAGCAGTACTTC. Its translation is CASSSSPQRFTYEQYF.

CDR3 DNA: TGTGCCAGCAGTTTGGGGGTAGATGGCAATCAGCCCCAGCATTTT. Residues: CASSLGVDGNQPQHF. V is TRBV27 and J is TRBJ1-5; D is perhaps TRBD1 (5 bases). The germline V gene encodes CDR1 MNHEY and CDR2 SMNVEV (reference sequence). Trimming took 3 bases from V and 2 from J, leaving 11 bases between them. CDR3 length equals 15 residues.

CDR3 sequence: CASSRTGGAGGELFF. The CDR3 bases are TGTGCCAGCAGCCGGACAGGGGGCGCGGGCGGGGAGCTGTTTTTT. The genes are TRBV11-1 and TRBJ2-2, with 11 bases lining up with TRBD1. The CDR3 consists of 15 residues. CDR1 is SGHAT and CDR2 is FQDESV in the germline V gene (reference sequence). With V trimmed by 5 bases and J by 7 bases, 6 bases remained unmatched.